These 2 T cell receptor beta chains were all obtained from the same sample, sequenced in a study of cytotoxic CD8 clonotypes in ibrutinib-treated CLL. Data came from immunoSEQ multiplex PCR; TCRdb stores just in-frame clones and leaves some out. In the table there are tens of thousands of clones, approximately 52% of which are singletons. The starting material was PBMCs, obtained after 24 months of ibrutinib treatment. The receptors were gathered from a human donor with chronic lymphocytic leukemia.

This clone was observed a handful of times. The J gene is TRBJ2-1, the V gene TRBV11-3, with D unclear. This CDR3 region has 15 residues. The V gene lost 6 bases and the J gene lost 3 bases, with 15 bases spanning the gap. Germline V gene data show CDR1 as SGHNT and CDR2 as YENEEA. CDR3 bases: TGTGCCAGCAGTACTAAGATGGCTCTCTACAATGAGCAGTTCTTC. It translates to CASSTKMALYNEQFF. The entire variable domain, with the rest obtained from reference TRBV11-3 and TRBJ2-1, is as follows: EAGVVQSPRYKIIEKKQPVAFWCNPISGHNTLYWYLQNLGQGPELLIRYENEEAVDDSQLPKDRFSAERLKGVDSTLKIQPAELGDSAVYLCASSTKMALYNEQFFGPGTRLTVL.

This sequence joins TRBV9 and TRBJ2-7, with 13 bases lining up with TRBD2. The CDR3 contains 20 residues. CDR1 is SGDLS, CDR2 YYNGEE, per germline. With 4 bases clipped from V and 1 base from J, the junction kept 17 bases outside the gene matches. In DNA, the CDR3 is TGTGCCAGCAGCAACCCAACGGGACTAGCGGGAAGGACTAGTTCCTACGAGCAGTACTTC. Amino acids: CASSNPTGLAGRTSSYEQYF.